These 25 T cell receptor beta chains were sequenced from one sample in a study of human T cells and chemical hapten exposure. TCRdb independently ran MiXCR on the RACE reads; one entry per CDR3 protein. The table shows about 84,000 distinct CDR3 sequences, with 11% occurring only once. Time point of the sample: patch test 3, about 24 weeks after DPC sensitization. The treatment is: therapeutic diphenylcyclopropenone sensitization with weekly scalp DPC. This material consisted of whole blood, taken in connection with sensitization to the hapten diphenylcyclopropenone (DPC). Receptor source: a woman aged 45-65 years with alopecia areata. Some clones in this sample may be carry-over from other donors' samples.

The gene calls are TRBV9 and TRBJ2-3; D is unresolved. The germline V gene encodes CDR1 SGDLS and CDR2 YYNGEE. The ends were cut back, 0 bases at V and 3 bases at J, with 5 bases in the middle. The CDR3 sequence is 13 residues long. The CDR3: CASSVVTTDTQYF. CDR3 DNA sequence: TGTGCCAGCAGCGTAGTGACGACAGATACGCAGTATTTT.

V and J are TRBV20-1 and TRBJ2-3, with D uncertain. The germline CDR1 and CDR2 sequences are DFQATT and SNEGSKA (reference sequence). The CDR3 contains 15 residues. Trimming pared 0 bases from V and 0 bases from J, leaving 10 bases between. The CDR3 sequence is CSAREGSTSTDTQYF. The DNA for the CDR3 is TGCAGTGCTAGAGAGGGAAGCACTAGCACAGATACGCAGTATTTT.

The table lists this clonotype with many counts. The V and J genes are TRBV7-2 and TRBJ2-1, with 8 positions matching TRBD1. J lost 5 bases, V lost 4 bases, and 4 bases had no gene match. The CDR3 totals 14 residues. Germline CDR1 reads SGHTA; CDR2 reads FQGNSA. CDR3 in DNA: TGTGCCAGCAGCTCCTGGACAGGGCACAATGAGCAGTTCTTC. It is translated as CASSSWTGHNEQFF.

This rearrangement joins TRBV10-2 to TRBJ1-4; 8 bases line up with TRBD1. Germline loops: CDR1 WSHSY, CDR2 SAAADI. Trimming took 2 bases from V and 8 from J; bases not matched to a gene: 4. The CDR3 contains 14 residues. The CDR3 here is CASSEDRGKEKLFF. The CDR3 DNA sequence: TGCGCCAGCAGTGAGGACAGGGGAAAAGAAAAACTGTTTTTT.

Many counts were recorded for this clonotype. The CDR3 DNA follows: TGTGCCAGCAGCTTGTCGGGAGGACCCAACCCCAATCAGCCCCAGCATTTT. Protein sequence: CASSLSGGPNPNQPQHF. This rearrangement joins TRBV7-8 to TRBJ1-5, with D uncertain. Germline CDR1 reads SGHVS; CDR2 reads FQNEAQ. The CDR3 is 17 residues long. The V end lost 3 bases, the J end lost 3 bases, and 18 bases lay between the germline ends.

This clonotype was seen many times. The chain links TRBV14 to TRBJ2-2; 7 bases line up with TRBD1. With V trimmed by 0 bases and J by 4 bases, 5 bases remained unmatched. The germline V gene has CDR1 SGHDN and CDR2 FVKESK. CDR3 length equals 16 residues. The CDR3 spells CASSQDRDRITGELFF. In DNA, the CDR3 is TGTGCCAGCAGCCAAGACCGGGACAGAATCACCGGGGAGCTGTTTTTT.

This clonotype has more than one count but fewer than ten. This sequence joins TRBV6-2 or TRBV6-3 and TRBJ2-1; D not resolved. V lost 2 bases to trimming and J lost 10 bases, with 12 bases between them. Per germline, CDR1 MNHEY and CDR2 SVGEGT. The CDR3 length is 13 residues. The DNA of the CDR3 is TGTGCCAGCAGTTACCCACCCAACTCCGAGCAGTTCTTC. Translated, it gives CASSYPPNSEQFF.

The DNA for the CDR3 is TGTGCCAGCAGAGGGGACGTCCGAGGTGCTTTCTTT. Its translation is CASRGDVRGAFF. The genes are TRBV28 and TRBJ1-1; a weak D match, TRBD1 (5 bases). Germline V gene lookup returns CDR1 MDHEN and CDR2 SYDVKM. This CDR3 has 12 residues. V was shortened by 6 bases and J by 11 bases, with 16 bases between the two germline ends.

This clonotype was observed a few times. The chain combines TRBV4-3 with TRBJ2-5; a possible D gene is TRBD2 (5 bases). Trimming took off 0 bases at V and 5 bases at J, with 13 bases between the two ends. Germline-derived CDR1 and CDR2 are LGHNA and YSLEER. This CDR3 spans 15 amino acids. CDR3 sequence (DNA): TGCGCCAGCAGCCAAGACGGCCTAGCCGTGGAGACCCAGTACTTC. Protein: CASSQDGLAVETQYF.

The chain links TRBV29-1 to TRBJ2-7; 7 bases map to TRBD1. Trimming removed 5 bases from V and 0 bases from J; junction bases left unmatched: 10. Germline V gene data show CDR1 as SQVTM and CDR2 as ANQGSEA. The CDR3 length is 15 residues. The CDR3 DNA sequence: TGCAGCGTTAAATCCCGGACAGGTGTCTCCTACGAGCAGTACTTC. Protein: CSVKSRTGVSYEQYF.

V gene TRBV29-1 combines with J gene TRBJ2-7; maybe TRBD1 (5 bases). Germline values: CDR1 SQVTM, CDR2 ANQGSEA. The CDR3 sequence is 13 residues long. V was shortened by 6 bases and J by 6 bases, with 18 bases between the two germline ends. CDR3 in amino acids: CSVATKGPSEQYF. In DNA, the CDR3 is TGCAGCGTCGCGACCAAGGGGCCCTCCGAGCAGTACTTC.

This clonotype was seen a few times. This chain links TRBV7-9 with TRBJ1-4; possible D gene TRBD1, 5 bases. Trimming pared 6 bases from V and 8 bases from J, leaving 19 bases between. Germline CDR1 and CDR2: SEHNR and FQNEAQ (reference sequence). The CDR3 runs to 15 residues. CDR3 coding DNA: TGTGCCAGCAGTAAAACCAGGGAGGTCTTCGAAAAACTGTTTTTT. The encoded protein is CASSKTREVFEKLFF.

This clonotype was observed at least ten times. The chain uses TRBV6-2 or TRBV6-3 and TRBJ1-4; D is unresolved. Germline CDR1 is MNHEY and CDR2 is SVGEGT. With 9 bases removed from V and 8 bases from J, the gap between germline ends came to 16 bases. The CDR3 spans 13 residues. DNA of the CDR3: TGTGCCAGTGAGGATTCATCGGGGGAAAAACTGTTTTTT. Amino acid sequence: CASEDSSGEKLFF.

There are a few counts of this clonotype. This chain joins TRBV5-1 and TRBJ2-7; 8 positions agree with TRBD1. The germline V gene encodes CDR1 SGHRS and CDR2 YFSETQ. Trimming took 3 bases from V and 4 from J; bases not matched to a gene: 12. The CDR3 sequence is 16 residues long. The DNA of the CDR3 is TGCGCCAGCAGCTCCGGACAGGGAACCTCTACGTACGAGCAGTACTTC. Translated: CASSSGQGTSTYEQYF.

This clonotype occurred a few times. This sequence joins TRBV7-3 and TRBJ2-2; D is uncertain. This CDR3 comprises 12 residues. Germline V gene data show CDR1 as SGHTA and CDR2 as FQGTGA. V shed 4 bases and J shed 3 bases, with 3 bases lying between them. The CDR3 DNA reads TGTGCCAGCAGCTACGACACCGGGGAGCTGTTTTTT. This translates into CASSYDTGELFF.

In its sample, this clonotype was seen many times. CDR3 amino acids: CASRLGSGNTIYF. CDR3 nucleotide sequence: TGTGCCAGCCGACTAGGCTCTGGAAACACCATATATTTT. The rearrangement uses TRBV25-1 and TRBJ1-3; D is unclear. The CDR3 consists of 13 residues. Germline V gene sequence: CDR1 MGHDK, CDR2 SYGVNS. The V gene lost 8 bases and the J gene lost 0 bases, with 8 bases spanning the gap.

This chain joins TRBV5-1 and TRBJ2-1, with 12 bases identical to TRBD2. Germline V CDR1 and CDR2: SGHRS, YFSETQ. Trimming took 0 bases from V and 9 from J; bases not matched to a gene: 4. The CDR3 totals 15 residues. In DNA, the CDR3 is TGCGCCAGCAGCTTGGGACTAGCGGGAGCTAGTGAGCAGTTCTTC. The encoded protein is CASSLGLAGASEQFF.

This clonotype was counted at least ten times. The J gene is TRBJ1-6, the V gene TRBV30; 8 positions agree with TRBD1. The germline gives CDR1 GTSNPN, CDR2 SVGIG (reference sequence). The length of the CDR3 is 14 residues. J lost 6 bases, V lost 2 bases, and 3 bases had no gene match. CDR3 DNA: TGTGCCTGGAGTCTTGACAGGGGTAATTCACCCCTCCACTTT. Translated, it gives CAWSLDRGNSPLHF.

This clonotype was recorded at least ten times. J is TRBJ2-7 and V is TRBV29-1; TRBD2 aligns across 7 bases. CDR3 length equals 14 residues. Germline V lookup: CDR1 SQVTM, CDR2 ANQGSEA. V lost 6 bases, J lost 0 bases, and 8 bases stayed unmatched. The chain's CDR3 is CSVGVGGSSYEQYF. The CDR3 DNA sequence: TGCAGCGTGGGGGTCGGGGGGAGCTCCTACGAGCAGTACTTC.

The sample holds many counts of this clonotype. CDR3: CASSQRGGNTIYF. DNA for the CDR3: TGTGCCAGTAGTCAGCGGGGCGGAAACACCATATATTTT. The V call is TRBV19, the J call TRBJ1-3; tentative D call: TRBD1 (5 bases). Trimming left V 5 bases short and J 4 bases short, with 9 bases between. Germline V lookup: CDR1 LNHDA, CDR2 SQIVND (reference sequence). The CDR3 extends over 13 amino acids.

In its sample, this clonotype was seen many times. The chain links TRBV11-3 to TRBJ2-7; 7 nucleotides align to TRBD2. The V and J ends lost 3 bases and 6 bases, in that order; junction bases with no gene match: 8. CDR3 length: 14 amino acids. The V gene's germline CDR1 is SGHNT and CDR2 YENEEA. The CDR3 spells CASSFAIPGGEQYF. CDR3 nucleotides: TGTGCCAGCAGCTTCGCTATCCCGGGGGGCGAGCAGTACTTC.

In this sample, this clonotype turned up many times. The genes are TRBV6-6 and TRBJ1-1, with 9 bases matching TRBD1. The V gene end was trimmed by 4 bases and the J gene end by 4 bases; junction bases not matched to a gene: 4. The V gene's germline CDR1 is MNHNY and CDR2 SVGAGI (reference sequence). The CDR3 covers 14 residues. CDR3 sequence reads: CASSWDRVATEAFF. For the CDR3, the DNA is TGTGCCAGCAGTTGGGACAGGGTAGCCACTGAAGCTTTCTTT.

On this clonotype: A clone one base away is much larger, so this may be a read error. The chain carries TRBV7-9 and TRBJ1-4; D ambiguous. The CDR3 covers 14 residues. Germline lookup yields CDR1 SEHNR and CDR2 FQNEAQ (reference sequence). This CDR3 is CASSLRNENEKLYF. The CDR3 nucleotides read TGTGCCAGCAGCTTACGGAACGAGAATGAAAAACTGTATTTT.

This clonotype was counted at least ten times. The chain joins TRBV3-1 to TRBJ2-7; 10 bases are shared with TRBD2. V shed 5 bases, J shed 5 bases, and the junction held 6 bases outside the gene matches. The CDR3 length is 14 residues. Germline V CDR1 and CDR2: LGHDT, YNNKEL (reference sequence). The CDR3 spells CASSFSGRADEQYF. CDR3 DNA: TGTGCCAGCAGCTTCAGCGGGAGGGCCGACGAGCAGTACTTC.

This clonotype was seen repeatedly, ten times or more. The chain couples TRBV5-4 to TRBJ2-1; 8 bases align to TRBD1. Germline V gene sequence: CDR1 SGHNT, CDR2 YYREEE (reference sequence). Trimming cost V 4 bases and J 7 bases; bases outside gene matches: 7. The CDR3 loop spans 14 amino acids. The CDR3 sequence: CASSAGQGRNEQFF. The DNA for the CDR3 is TGTGCCAGCAGCGCAGGACAGGGTCGAAATGAGCAGTTCTTC.